The 21 T cell receptor beta chains listed next were all sequenced from one sample in a study of B cell selection in AIRE deficiency. The regulatory T cell sort gate was CD4+CD25hiCD127low/negative. TCRdb's copy holds only in-frame clones and misses some; the assay was immunoSEQ multiplex PCR. The sample has around 1,600 clones, 80% to 85% seen once. The sequencing sample was made of CD4+CD25+ Tregs sorted from PBMCs. These receptors were taken from a human donor in good health.

This sequence joins TRBV6-6 and TRBJ1-5; D might be TRBD1 (6 bases). The CDR3 has 13 residues. V shed 7 bases and J shed 6 bases, with 13 bases lying between them. Germline V gene sequence: CDR1 MNHNY, CDR2 SVGAGI (reference sequence). CDR3 DNA sequence: TGTGCCAGCACCTCAAGAGGGGGTCAGCCCCAGCATTTT. Translating gives CASTSRGGQPQHF.

This clone was counted only a few times. The J gene is TRBJ1-5, the V gene TRBV6-6; no clear D gene. This CDR3 spans 15 amino acids. Between the trimmed V and J ends, which lost 4 bases and 6 bases, there was a span of 16 bases. CDR1 MNHNY and CDR2 SVGAGI come from the germline V gene (reference sequence). CDR3 coding DNA: TGTGCCAGCAGTTTAAGTCCGGCGGTTGGTCAGCCCCAGCATTTT. Protein sequence: CASSLSPAVGQPQHF.

The V and J genes are TRBV9 and TRBJ2-1, with 8 positions matching TRBD2. Germline V gene sequence: CDR1 SGDLS, CDR2 YYNGEE. The V segment lost 4 bases and the J segment 0 bases; nucleotides outside the gene matches: 18. There are 20 residues in the CDR3. This chain's CDR3 is CASSPRGSGDLRSSYNEQFF. In DNA, the CDR3 is TGTGCCAGCAGCCCCCGGGGTAGCGGGGATTTAAGGAGCTCCTACAATGAGCAGTTCTTC.

V usage is TRBV28 and J usage is TRBJ2-5; D ambiguous. Germline-derived CDR1 and CDR2 are MDHEN and SYDVKM. The CDR3 totals 13 residues. Trimming pared 7 bases from V and 2 bases from J, leaving 11 bases between. The CDR3 region has the DNA TGTGCCAGCACCCGATGGGCACAAGAGACCCAGTACTTC. Translated: CASTRWAQETQYF.

The rearrangement links TRBV11-1 to TRBJ1-3, with D possibly TRBD1 on 5 matching bases. With 1 base removed from V and 0 bases from J, the gap between germline ends came to 13 bases. Germline-derived CDR1 and CDR2 are SGHAT and FQDESV (reference sequence). This CDR3 comprises 17 residues. The CDR3 loop reads CASSLGPGPYSGNTIYF. As DNA, the CDR3 is TGTGCCAGCAGCTTAGGTCCGGGACCATACTCTGGAAACACCATATATTTT.

This sequence joins TRBV27 and TRBJ1-3, with a tentative D call TRBD1 (5 bases). This CDR3 spans 16 amino acids. V was trimmed by 2 bases and J by 0 bases, leaving 11 bases between them. Germline CDR1 reads MNHEY; CDR2 reads SMNVEV (reference sequence). CDR3 residues: CASSLMGPFSGNTIYF. As DNA, the CDR3 is TGTGCCAGCAGTTTAATGGGGCCCTTCTCTGGAAACACCATATATTTT.

This sequence joins TRBV5-3 and TRBJ2-1; 13 nucleotides align to TRBD2. TRBV5-3 carries the ORF label, with uncertain function. The CDR3 has 17 residues. The ends lost 2 bases at V and 8 bases at J; junction bases unmatched: 10. CDR3 DNA: TGTGCCAGAAGCTTCCCTTTGACTAGCGGGAGGAACTATGAGCAGTTCTTC. Protein product: CARSFPLTSGRNYEQFF.

V and J are TRBV18 and TRBJ2-7; D may match TRBD1 or TRBD2 (5 bases each). The CDR3 has 14 amino acids. Trimming removed 1 base from V and 3 bases from J, with 10 bases in between. Germline-derived CDR1 and CDR2 are KGHSH and LQKENI. CDR3: CASSPLGGGYEQYF. The DNA of the CDR3 is TGTGCCAGCTCACCACTTGGGGGTGGCTACGAGCAGTACTTC.

This chain joins TRBV18 and TRBJ1-2, with a tentative D call TRBD1 (6 bases). The germline V gene encodes CDR1 KGHSH and CDR2 LQKENI. The CDR3 is 15 residues long. The germline V and J ends were trimmed by 8 bases and 1 base, with 17 bases remaining between them. CDR3 sequence: CASTISGHINYGYTF. For the CDR3, the DNA is TGTGCCAGCACAATATCGGGACACATTAACTATGGCTACACCTTC.

This chain uses TRBV7-9 with TRBJ1-1, with unresolved D. Trimming took 2 bases from V and 1 from J, leaving 8 bases between them. Germline CDR1 SEHNR, CDR2 FQNEAQ (reference sequence). This CDR3 is 14 amino acids long. As DNA, the CDR3 is TGTGCCAGCAGCTTATCTCGGACGAACACTGAAGCTTTCTTT. This codes for CASSLSRTNTEAFF.

V gene TRBV25-1 combines with J gene TRBJ1-3; no reliable D call. Per the germline V gene, CDR1 is MGHDK and CDR2 is SYGVNS. The CDR3 consists of 12 residues. Trimming pared 2 bases from V and 3 bases from J, leaving 2 bases between. The CDR3 sequence is CASSESGNTIYF. In DNA form, the CDR3 reads TGTGCCAGCAGTGAAAGTGGAAACACCATATATTTT.

This clone has only one observation. This chain links TRBV7-9 with TRBJ2-7; TRBD2 aligns across 11 bases. Per germline, CDR1 SEHNR and CDR2 FQNEAQ (reference sequence). After removal of 7 bases from V and 4 bases from J, the junction contained 9 bases not matched to a gene. The CDR3 spans 15 residues. The CDR3 is CASTYSGRAGYEQYF. CDR3 DNA: TGTGCCAGCACCTATAGCGGGAGGGCGGGATACGAGCAGTACTTC. The variable domain in full, completed from reference TRBV7-9 and TRBJ2-7, reads DTGVSQNPRHKITKRGQNVTFRCDPISEHNRLYWYRQTLGQGPEFLTYFQNEAQLEKSRLLSDRFSAERPKGSFSTLEIQRTEQGDSAMYLCASTYSGRAGYEQYFGPGTRLTVT.

This chain connects TRBV2 to TRBJ2-7, with 10 bases that match TRBD1. The length of the CDR3 is 15 residues. J gave up 5 bases and V 6 bases, and 10 bases lay outside the gene matches. Per germline, CDR1 SNHLY and CDR2 FYNNEI. CDR3: CASRNSGTGADEQYF. The CDR3 bases are TGTGCCAGCAGAAACTCCGGGACAGGGGCAGACGAGCAGTACTTC.

V is TRBV10-3 and J is TRBJ2-7; possibly TRBD2 for D (6 bases). V was shortened by 6 bases and J by 6 bases, with 18 bases between the two germline ends. The CDR3 loop spans 14 amino acids. Per the germline V gene, CDR1 is ENHRY and CDR2 is SYGVKD. In nucleotides, the CDR3 is TGTGCCATCAGCGCGGGACGACGCCCGAGCGAGCAGTACTTC. Translating gives CAISAGRRPSEQYF.

The V gene is TRBV5-1, the J gene TRBJ2-1, with 8 positions matching TRBD1. The CDR3 is 16 amino acids. Germline loops: CDR1 SGHRS, CDR2 YFSETQ. The V gene end was trimmed by 4 bases and the J gene end by 2 bases; junction bases not matched to a gene: 8. This CDR3 reads CASSLLQGAAYNEQFF. In nucleotides, the CDR3 is TGCGCCAGCAGCCTCCTGCAGGGGGCGGCCTACAATGAGCAGTTCTTC.

V is TRBV5-1 and J is TRBJ2-7; TRBD2 might be the D (7 bases). The germline CDR1 and CDR2 sequences are SGHRS and YFSETQ. The V and J ends lost 5 bases and 0 bases respectively, with 18 bases between them. The CDR3 runs to 16 residues. The CDR3 sequence is CASRPGVGGSSYEQYF. The CDR3 DNA reads TGCGCCAGCAGACCAGGGGTAGGCGGGAGCTCCTACGAGCAGTACTTC.

The chain combines TRBV5-1 with TRBJ1-1, with a weak D call TRBD1 (5 bases). Between the trimmed V and J ends, which lost 5 bases and 0 bases, there was a span of 17 bases. The CDR3 loop spans 16 amino acids. Germline CDR1 SGHRS, CDR2 YFSETQ. CDR3 sequence reads: CASSSGLGGMNTEAFF. The CDR3 nucleotides are TGCGCCAGCAGTTCCGGCCTGGGGGGGATGAACACTGAAGCTTTCTTT.

The V and J genes are TRBV11-2 and TRBJ2-5; 8 bases are a match to TRBD2. The trim removed 1 base at V and 1 base at J, leaving 2 bases unmatched. CDR3 size: 15 residues. The germline gives CDR1 SGHAT, CDR2 FQNNGV. CDR3 amino acids: CASSLVGLAQETQYF. CDR3 DNA: TGTGCCAGCAGCTTAGTAGGACTAGCCCAAGAGACCCAGTACTTC.

This rearrangement joins TRBV7-9 to TRBJ2-4; D remains ambiguous. Germline values: CDR1 SEHNR, CDR2 FQNEAQ (reference sequence). The CDR3 is made up of 19 amino acids. V shed 2 bases and J shed 0 bases, with 20 bases lying between them. CDR3 region: CASSLRSSGLLLAKNIQYF. CDR3 in DNA: TGTGCCAGCAGCTTACGCAGTTCGGGCCTGTTACTAGCCAAAAACATTCAGTACTTC.

The chain employs TRBV4-2 and TRBJ2-4; 10 nucleotides agree with TRBD2. V lost 4 bases and J lost 4; bases outside the gene matches: 13. The CDR3 has 18 residues. Germline V CDR1 and CDR2: LGHNA, YNFKEQ. The CDR3 protein is CASSLFDLGLAVKNIQYF. CDR3 in DNA: TGTGCCAGCAGCCTCTTCGACCTTGGACTAGCGGTTAAAAACATTCAGTACTTC.

The genes are TRBV21-1 and TRBJ2-7; the table's D call, TRBD1, has no DNA check behind it. TRBV21-1 is flagged as a pseudogene. This CDR3 is built from 14 residues. The CDR3 sequence: CASSHRDMGYEQYF. The CDR3 region has the DNA TGTGCCAGCAGCCACCGGGACATGGGCTACGAGCAGTACTTC.